This T cell receptor beta chain was recovered during a study of graft-versus-host responses after intestinal transplantation. The wider study: As for transplant type, recipients had multivisceral, liver-intestinal, or isolated intestinal grafts. Overall study findings and caveats: Association was observed between peak circulating GvH clone levels and early post-transplant HvG declines.

Produced via immunoSEQ multiplex PCR; TCRdb's table is partial and in-frame only. The table lists approximately 77,000 clones, roughly 90% of them singletons. This clone came up a few times. Antigen unknown. The clonotype was recovered from a human patient who received an intestinal transplant, so some T cells may come from the graft donor. Material: PBMCs, obtained 98 days after intestinal transplantation.

CDR3 residues: CASSLDYEQYF. As DNA, the CDR3 is TGTGCCAGCAGCTTGGACTACGAGCAGTACTTC. This sequence joins TRBV5-4 and TRBJ2-7; no reliable D call. Trimming stripped 0 bases from V and 3 bases from J, with 1 base between. This CDR3 region has 11 residues. CDR1 is SGHNT, CDR2 YYREEE, per germline (reference sequence). Drawing the rest from reference TRBV5-4 and TRBJ2-7, the complete variable domain is ETGVTQSPTHLIKTRGQQVTLRCSSQSGHNTVSWYQQALGQGPQFIFQYYREEENGRGNFPPRFSGLQFPNYSSELNVNALELDDSALYLCASSLDYEQYFGPGTRLTVT.